The rows below give T cell receptor beta chains drawn from one sample of a study of CD8+CD57+ T cells in acquired aplastic anemia. TCRdb reprocessed the reads via MiXCR and lists one record per CDR3 protein. Of about 190,000 distinct CDR3 sequences in the sample, around 59% were seen once. Input material: sorted CD4+, CD8+, or CD8+CD57+ T cells (not recorded which) from PBMCs. The receptors derive from a human donor in good health, serving as a control. Each CDR3 is given with its conserved first and last residue. The D gene is left open where the match is weak. Rows give clone size only sometimes, using once, few, many, or a class for an expanded clone.

v_gene: TRBV7-2; abundance: .; d_gene: .; j_gene: TRBJ2-2; CDR3aa: CASRGLGTPTGELFF; CDR3nt: TGTGCCAGCAGGGGACTCGGGACGCCCACCGGGGAGCTGTTTTTT
v_gene: TRBV10-2; abundance: .; d_gene: TRBD1; j_gene: TRBJ2-5; CDR3aa: CASSIDRALFQETQYF; CDR3nt: TGCGCCAGCAGCATAGACAGGGCCCTGTTCCAAGAGACCCAGTACTTC
v_gene: TRBV18; abundance: few; d_gene: TRBD1; j_gene: TRBJ1-2; CDR3aa: CASSPRLDRADGYTF; CDR3nt: TGTGCCAGCTCACCACGCCTGGACAGGGCGGATGGCTACACCTTC
v_gene: TRBV28; abundance: few; d_gene: .; j_gene: TRBJ1-4; CDR3aa: CASSFYRSTNEKLFF; CDR3nt: TGTGCCAGCAGTTTCTACAGATCAACTAATGAAAAACTGTTTTTT
v_gene: TRBV9; abundance: many; d_gene: TRBD2; j_gene: TRBJ2-3; CDR3aa: CASSVIGRTTDTQYF; CDR3nt: TGTGCCAGCAGCGTGATCGGGAGGACCACAGATACGCAGTATTTT
v_gene: TRBV10-3; abundance: .; d_gene: TRBD2; j_gene: TRBJ2-2; CDR3aa: CAISSSGGLNTGELFF; CDR3nt: TGTGCCATCAGTTCCAGCGGGGGTCTGAACACCGGGGAGCTGTTTTTT
v_gene: TRBV10-3; abundance: .; d_gene: TRBD1; j_gene: TRBJ2-1; CDR3aa: CAIRANPGQGYNEQFF; CDR3nt: TGTGCCATCAGAGCAAACCCGGGACAGGGTTACAATGAGCAGTTCTTC
v_gene: TRBV2; abundance: .; d_gene: .; j_gene: TRBJ1-2; CDR3aa: CASSEDGHYGYTF; CDR3nt: TGTGCCAGCAGTGAAGACGGACACTATGGCTACACCTTC
v_gene: TRBV10-3; abundance: .; d_gene: .; j_gene: TRBJ2-7; CDR3aa: CAINAPNGGGYEQYF; CDR3nt: TGTGCCATCAATGCCCCTAATGGGGGAGGTTACGAGCAGTACTTC
v_gene: TRBV7-9; abundance: many; d_gene: TRBD1; j_gene: TRBJ1-5; CDR3aa: CASSSTGDQPQHF; CDR3nt: TGTGCCAGCAGTTCCACAGGGGATCAGCCCCAGCATTTT
v_gene: TRBV28; abundance: few; d_gene: .; j_gene: TRBJ1-5; CDR3aa: CASSFGGVRSGNQPQHF; CDR3nt: TGTGCCAGCAGTTTCGGCGGGGTCCGGTCGGGCAATCAGCCCCAGCATTTT
v_gene: TRBV18; abundance: .; d_gene: .; j_gene: TRBJ1-2; CDR3aa: CASSPWEDPRYGYTF; CDR3nt: TGTGCCAGCTCACCTTGGGAGGACCCCCGCTATGGCTACACCTTC
v_gene: TRBV11-3; abundance: .; d_gene: .; j_gene: TRBJ2-1; CDR3aa: CASSWGLNNEQFF; CDR3nt: TGTGCCAGCAGCTGGGGACTGAACAATGAGCAGTTCTTC
v_gene: TRBV6-5; abundance: .; d_gene: TRBD1; j_gene: TRBJ1-5; CDR3aa: CASSLDRGQQPQHF; CDR3nt: TGTGCCAGCAGCCTAGACAGGGGGCAACAGCCCCAGCATTTT
v_gene: TRBV24-1; abundance: many; d_gene: .; j_gene: TRBJ1-2; CDR3aa: CATSFQGKGYTF; CDR3nt: TGTGCCACCAGTTTCCAGGGAAAAGGCTACACCTTC
v_gene: TRBV7-2; abundance: .; d_gene: TRBD1; j_gene: TRBJ1-6; CDR3aa: CASSSRTGPNNSPLHF; CDR3nt: TGTGCCAGCAGCTCACGGACAGGGCCAAATAATTCACCCCTCCACTTT
v_gene: TRBV7-2; abundance: many; d_gene: TRBD1; j_gene: TRBJ1-1; CDR3aa: CASSSRGPVNTEAFF; CDR3nt: TGTGCCAGCAGCTCCAGGGGGCCGGTGAACACTGAAGCTTTCTTT
v_gene: TRBV15; abundance: .; d_gene: .; j_gene: TRBJ1-2; CDR3aa: CATSSNGVGYTF; CDR3nt: TGTGCCACCAGCAGCAATGGGGTGGGCTACACCTTC
v_gene: TRBV5-1; abundance: many; d_gene: TRBD1; j_gene: TRBJ1-6; CDR3aa: CASSLEAGGPTNSPLHF; CDR3nt: TGCGCCAGCAGCTTGGAAGCAGGGGGGCCTACGAATTCACCCCTCCACTTT